This T cell receptor (beta chain) was observed in a study of metastatic and nonmetastatic thyroid tumors. Study-wide background: It was across blood and tumor or nodule tissue from malignant and benign thyroid patients that repertoires were compared. The study, taken as a whole, reports: Within blood and tumor, benign nodules reportedly had significantly lower TCR beta diversity than malignant thyroid tumors did.

Methods used by the authors: Between-group CDR3 differences, defined by clinicopathological status, yielded a distant-metastasis classifier for papillary thyroid cancer. Using MiXCR, TCRdb re-called clones from the PCR reads. The V and J calls reflect TCRdb's pipeline rather than the authors' work. The sample lists under 25,000 clones; about 20% were seen once. The entire patient cohort was treatment-naive prior to thyroid surgery. This clone was found a few times. Its target is unknown. This CDR3 comprises 14 residues. The V end lost 8 bases, the J end lost 6 bases, and 17 bases lay between the germline ends. CDR1 MNHEY and CDR2 SVGEGT come from the germline V gene.

Material for sequencing was adjacent normal tissue. V and J are TRBV6-2 or TRBV6-3 and TRBJ1-5; D is unresolved. This receptor was taken from a female donor with papillary thyroid cancer or a benign thyroid nodule (not recorded which). Some clones in this sample may be carry-over from other donors' samples. The CDR3 region has the DNA TGTGCCAGCGGAGGAGGTATGGGTTCTCAGCCCCAGCATTTT. Encoded protein: CASGGGMGSQPQHF.